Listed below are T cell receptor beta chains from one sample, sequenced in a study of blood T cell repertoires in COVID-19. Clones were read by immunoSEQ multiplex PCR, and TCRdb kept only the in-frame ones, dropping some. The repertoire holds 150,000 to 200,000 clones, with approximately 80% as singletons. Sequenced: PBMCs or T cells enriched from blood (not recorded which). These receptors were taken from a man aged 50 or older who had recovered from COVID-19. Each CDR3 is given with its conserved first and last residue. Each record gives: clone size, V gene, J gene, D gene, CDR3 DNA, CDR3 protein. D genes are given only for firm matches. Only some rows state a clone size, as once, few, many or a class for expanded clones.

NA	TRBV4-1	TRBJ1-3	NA	TGCGCCAGCAGCCAAGATCCCCTGGGGGCCCCCTCTGGAAACACCATATATTTT	CASSQDPLGAPSGNTIYF
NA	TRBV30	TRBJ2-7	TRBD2	TGTGCCTGGAGTGCCGGGGGGTACGAGCAGTACTTC	CAWSAGGYEQYF
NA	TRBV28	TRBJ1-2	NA	TGTGCCAGCAGTCCCCCCGACAGGAATGACTATGGCTACACCTTC	CASSPPDRNDYGYTF
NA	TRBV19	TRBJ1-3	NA	TGTGCCAGTAGTATCCTTAACGGGGGAGTACAGAGCTCTGGAAACACCATATATTTT	CASSILNGGVQSSGNTIYF
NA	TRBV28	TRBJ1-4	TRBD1	TGTGCCAGCAGCACCCGGACAGGGGGCCTTGAAAAACTGTTTTTT	CASSTRTGGLEKLFF
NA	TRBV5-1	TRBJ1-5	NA	TGCGCCAGCAGCTTGTCAGGGAATCAGCCCCAGCATTTT	CASSLSGNQPQHF
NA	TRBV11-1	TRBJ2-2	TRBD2	TGTGCCAGCAGCTTGGCTAGCGGAGCGAACACCGGGGAGCTGTTTTTT	CASSLASGANTGELFF
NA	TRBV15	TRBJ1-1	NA	TGTGCCACCAGGCCCCGGGAAATAAACACTGAAGCTTTCTTT	CATRPREINTEAFF
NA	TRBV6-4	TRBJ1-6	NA	TGTGCCAGCTCCTCCCGGGGGTCCTATAATTCACCCCTCCACTTT	CASSSRGSYNSPLHF
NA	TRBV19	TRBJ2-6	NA	TGTGCCAGTAGTATAGGAAACGGGGCTGGGGCCAACGTCCTGACTTTC	CASSIGNGAGANVLTF
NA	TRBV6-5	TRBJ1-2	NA	TGTGCCAGCAGTTTGGACAGAAACTCCCCCTATGGCTACACCTTC	CASSLDRNSPYGYTF
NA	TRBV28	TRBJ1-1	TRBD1	TGTGCCAGCAGTTTGAATCGCTGGGACAGGGCAGGGATGAACACTGAAGCTTTCTTT	CASSLNRWDRAGMNTEAFF
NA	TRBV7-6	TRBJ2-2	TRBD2	TGTGCCAGCCATGGATCGGGATTAGCGGGGGGCACCGGGGAGCTGTTTTTT	CASHGSGLAGGTGELFF
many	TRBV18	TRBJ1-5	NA	TGTGCCAGCTTCATCGAGCGGAAGGGCAATCAGCCCCAGCATTTT	CASFIERKGNQPQHF
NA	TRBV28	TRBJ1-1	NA	TGTGCCAGCAGTTTACGGGGGGGAGCTTTCTTT	CASSLRGGAFF
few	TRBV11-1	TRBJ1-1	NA	TGTGCCAGCAGCTTGAGGAACACTGAAGCTTTCTTT	CASSLRNTEAFF
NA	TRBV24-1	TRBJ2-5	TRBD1	TGTGCCACCAGTGATTTGGCGACAGGGATGGAGACCCAGTACTTC	CATSDLATGMETQYF
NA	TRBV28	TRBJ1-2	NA	TGTGCCAGCAGTTTAATCCCGGCGGAGTACACCTTC	CASSLIPAEYTF
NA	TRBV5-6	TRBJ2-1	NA	TGTGCCAGCAGCTTGGCCGGGTTTGAGCAGTTCTTC	CASSLAGFEQFF
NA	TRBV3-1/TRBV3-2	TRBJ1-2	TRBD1	TGTGCCAGCAGCCAAAGAAGTCAGGGGGGTGGCTACACCTTC	CASSQRSQGGGYTF
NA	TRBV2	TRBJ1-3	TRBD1	TGTGCCAGCAGTGCCTCCAGGACAGGGGTAACTGGAAACACCATATATTTT	CASSASRTGVTGNTIYF
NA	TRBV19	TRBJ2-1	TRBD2	TGTGCCAGTAGTATTCGGGCTAGCGGGGGGTTTAATGAGCAGTTCTTC	CASSIRASGGFNEQFF
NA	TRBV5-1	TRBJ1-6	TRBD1	TGCGCCAGCAGCTCTGAGGGGGCGACTAATTCACCCCTCCACTTT	CASSSEGATNSPLHF
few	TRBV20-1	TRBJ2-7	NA	TGCAGTGCTAGTATTAGCTCCGGCTACACTAACGAGCAGTACTTC	CSASISSGYTNEQYF